This T cell receptor (beta chain) was sequenced for a study of T cell repertoires in cytomegalovirus infection. Trimming removed 1 base from V and 6 bases from J, with 8 bases in between. This CDR3 is built from 13 residues. Germline V gene data show CDR1 as SGHTA and CDR2 as FQGTGA. One entry per CDR3 protein, called by TCRdb with MiXCR from the reads. The sample lists fewer than 300,000 distinct CDR3 sequences, around 25% seen once, with 11% to 15% in the top ten. The genes are TRBV7-3 and TRBJ2-3; no firm D call. What was sequenced was PBMCs. The TCR sequence derives from a human donor in good health (CMV status not recorded). Some clones in this sample may be carry-over from other donors' samples. The CDR3 loop is CASSLNMGDTQYF. Written as DNA, the CDR3 is TGTGCCAGCAGCTTAAATATGGGGGATACGCAGTATTTT.